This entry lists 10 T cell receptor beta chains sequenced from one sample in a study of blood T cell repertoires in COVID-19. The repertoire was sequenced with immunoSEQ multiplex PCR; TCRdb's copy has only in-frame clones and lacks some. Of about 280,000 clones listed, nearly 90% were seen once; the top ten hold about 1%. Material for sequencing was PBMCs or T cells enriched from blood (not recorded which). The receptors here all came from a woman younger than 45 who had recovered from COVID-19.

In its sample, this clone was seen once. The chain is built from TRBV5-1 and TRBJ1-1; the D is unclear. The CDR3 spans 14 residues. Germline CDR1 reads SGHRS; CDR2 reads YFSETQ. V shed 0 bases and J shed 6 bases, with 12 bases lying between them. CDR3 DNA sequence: TGCGCCAGCAGCTTGGGAGGATCTCGGGCTGAAGCTTTCTTT. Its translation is CASSLGGSRAEAFF.

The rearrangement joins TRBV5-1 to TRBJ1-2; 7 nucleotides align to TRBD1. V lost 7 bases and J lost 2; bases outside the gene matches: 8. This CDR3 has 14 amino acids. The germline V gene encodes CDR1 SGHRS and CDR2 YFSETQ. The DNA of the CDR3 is TGCGCCAGCGGCCTCGACAGGGTAAACTATGGCTACACCTTC. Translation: CASGLDRVNYGYTF.

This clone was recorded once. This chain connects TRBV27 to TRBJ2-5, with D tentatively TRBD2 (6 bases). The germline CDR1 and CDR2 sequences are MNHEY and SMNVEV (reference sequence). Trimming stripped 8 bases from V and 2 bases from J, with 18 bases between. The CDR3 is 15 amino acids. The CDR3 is CASRSLRRAQETQYF. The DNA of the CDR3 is TGTGCCAGCCGATCTCTGAGGAGGGCTCAAGAGACCCAGTACTTC.

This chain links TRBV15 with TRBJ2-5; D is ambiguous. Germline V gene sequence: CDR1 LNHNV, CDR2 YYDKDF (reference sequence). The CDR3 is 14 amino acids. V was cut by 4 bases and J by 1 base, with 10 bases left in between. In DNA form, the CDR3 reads TGTGCCACCAGCACCCTTCGAGGCCAAGAGACCCAGTACTTC. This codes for CATSTLRGQETQYF.

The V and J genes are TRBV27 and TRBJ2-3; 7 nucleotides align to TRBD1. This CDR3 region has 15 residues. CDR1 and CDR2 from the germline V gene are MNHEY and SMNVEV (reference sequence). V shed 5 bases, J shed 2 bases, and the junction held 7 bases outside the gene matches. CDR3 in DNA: TGTGCCAGCAGTGCACAGGGGCGAAACACAGATACGCAGTATTTT. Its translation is CASSAQGRNTDTQYF.

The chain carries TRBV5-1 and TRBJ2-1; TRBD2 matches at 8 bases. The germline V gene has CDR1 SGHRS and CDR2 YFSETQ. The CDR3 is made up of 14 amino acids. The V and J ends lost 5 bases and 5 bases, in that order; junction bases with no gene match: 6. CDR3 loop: CASRETSAHNEQFF. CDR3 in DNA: TGCGCCAGCAGGGAGACTAGCGCTCACAATGAGCAGTTCTTC.

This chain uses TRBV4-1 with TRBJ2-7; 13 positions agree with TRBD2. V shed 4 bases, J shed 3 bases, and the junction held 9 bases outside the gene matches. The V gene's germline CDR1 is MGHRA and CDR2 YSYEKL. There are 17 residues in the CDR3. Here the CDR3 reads CASSPGTSGIVHYEQYF. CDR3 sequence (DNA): TGCGCCAGCAGCCCTGGGACTAGCGGGATTGTCCACTACGAGCAGTACTTC.

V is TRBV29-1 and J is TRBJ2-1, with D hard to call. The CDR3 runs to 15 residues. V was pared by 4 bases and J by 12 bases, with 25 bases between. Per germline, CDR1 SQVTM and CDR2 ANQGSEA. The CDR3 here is CSVVTTEDYEHGQFF. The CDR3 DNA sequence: TGCAGCGTTGTTACAACAGAAGATTATGAGCATGGGCAGTTCTTC.

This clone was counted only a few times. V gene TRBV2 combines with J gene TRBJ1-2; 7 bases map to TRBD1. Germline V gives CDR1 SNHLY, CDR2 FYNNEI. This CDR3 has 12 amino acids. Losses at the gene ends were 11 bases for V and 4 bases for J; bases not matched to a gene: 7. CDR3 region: CAPKDRFYGYTF. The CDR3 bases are TGTGCCCCTAAGGACAGGTTCTATGGCTACACCTTC.

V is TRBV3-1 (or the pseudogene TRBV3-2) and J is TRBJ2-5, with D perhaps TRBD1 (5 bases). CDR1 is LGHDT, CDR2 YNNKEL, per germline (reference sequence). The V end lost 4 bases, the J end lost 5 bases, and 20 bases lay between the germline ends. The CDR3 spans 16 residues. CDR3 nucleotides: TGTGCCAGCAGCCCCGGTGTCGAGTGGGGCGCGGAGACCCAGTACTTC. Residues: CASSPGVEWGAETQYF.